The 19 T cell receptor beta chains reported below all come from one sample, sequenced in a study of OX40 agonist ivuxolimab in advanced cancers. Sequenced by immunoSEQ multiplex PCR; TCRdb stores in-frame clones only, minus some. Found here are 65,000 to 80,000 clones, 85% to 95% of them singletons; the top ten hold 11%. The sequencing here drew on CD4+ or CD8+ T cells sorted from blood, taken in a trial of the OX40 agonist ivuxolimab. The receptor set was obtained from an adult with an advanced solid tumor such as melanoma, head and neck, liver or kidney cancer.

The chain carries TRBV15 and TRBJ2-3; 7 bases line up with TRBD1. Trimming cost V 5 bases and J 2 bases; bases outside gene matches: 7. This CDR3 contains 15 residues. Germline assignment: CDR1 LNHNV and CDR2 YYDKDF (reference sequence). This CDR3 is CATSAWTGSTDTQYF. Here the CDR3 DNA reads TGTGCCACCAGCGCCTGGACAGGCTCCACAGATACGCAGTATTTT. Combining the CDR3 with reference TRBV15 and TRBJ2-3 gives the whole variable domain DAMVIQNPRYQVTQFGKPVTLSCSQTLNHNVMYWYQQKSSQAPKLLFHYYDKDFNNEADTPDNFQSRRPNTSFCFLDIRSPGLGDTAMYLCATSAWTGSTDTQYFGPGTRLTVL.

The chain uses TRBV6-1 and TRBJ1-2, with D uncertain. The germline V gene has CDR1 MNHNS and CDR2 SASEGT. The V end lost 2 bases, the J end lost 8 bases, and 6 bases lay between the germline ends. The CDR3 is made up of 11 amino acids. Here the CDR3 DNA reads TGTGCCAGCAGTGAAATGGAGGGCTACACCTTC. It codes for CASSEMEGYTF.

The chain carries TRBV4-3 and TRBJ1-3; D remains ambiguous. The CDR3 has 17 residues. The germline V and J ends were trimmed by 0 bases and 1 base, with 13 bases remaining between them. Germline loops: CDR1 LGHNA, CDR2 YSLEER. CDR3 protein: CASSQEWSELSGNTIYF. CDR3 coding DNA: TGCGCCAGCAGCCAAGAGTGGTCGGAGCTTTCTGGAAACACCATATATTTT.

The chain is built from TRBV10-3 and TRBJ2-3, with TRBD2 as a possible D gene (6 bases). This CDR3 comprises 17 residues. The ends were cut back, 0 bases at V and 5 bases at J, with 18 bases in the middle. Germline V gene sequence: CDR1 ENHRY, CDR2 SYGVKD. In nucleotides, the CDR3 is TGTGCCATCAGTGAGTCGAAGGAGGGGCCTCAGCAAGATACGCAGTATTTT. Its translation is CAISESKEGPQQDTQYF.

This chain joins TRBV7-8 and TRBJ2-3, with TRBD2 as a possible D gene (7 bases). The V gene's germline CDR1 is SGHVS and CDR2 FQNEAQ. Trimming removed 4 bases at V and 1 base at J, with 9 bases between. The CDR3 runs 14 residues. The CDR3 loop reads CASSWGGGTDTQYF. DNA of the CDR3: TGTGCCAGCAGCTGGGGGGGCGGCACAGATACGCAGTATTTT. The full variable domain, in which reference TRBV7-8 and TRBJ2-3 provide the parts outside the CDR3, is GAGVSQSPRYKVAKRGQDVALRCDPISGHVSLFWYQQALGQGPEFLTYFQNEAQLDKSGLPSDRFFAERPEGSVSTLKIQRTQQEDSAVYLCASSWGGGTDTQYFGPGTRLTVL.

The CDR3 protein is CASSYLTGDYEQYF. Written as DNA, the CDR3 is TGTGCCAGCAGCTACTTGACAGGGGACTACGAGCAGTACTTC. The V and J genes are TRBV5-4 and TRBJ2-7; 8 positions match TRBD1. The CDR3 is 14 amino acids. Unmatched junction bases numbered 5, after V lost 3 bases and J lost 3 bases. Germline V gene sequence: CDR1 SGHNT, CDR2 YYREEE (reference sequence).

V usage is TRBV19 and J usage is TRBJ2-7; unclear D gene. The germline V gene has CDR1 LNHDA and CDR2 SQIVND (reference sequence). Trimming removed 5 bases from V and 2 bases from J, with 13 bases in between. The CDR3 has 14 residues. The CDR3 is CASSFSVEAYEQYF. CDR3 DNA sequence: TGTGCCAGTAGTTTTTCGGTAGAAGCCTACGAGCAGTACTTC.

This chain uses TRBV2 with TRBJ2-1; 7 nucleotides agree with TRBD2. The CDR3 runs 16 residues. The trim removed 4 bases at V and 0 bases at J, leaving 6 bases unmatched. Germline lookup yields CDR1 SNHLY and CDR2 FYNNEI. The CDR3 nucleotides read TGTGCCAGCAGTGCGACTAGCCCCAGCTCCTACAATGAGCAGTTCTTC. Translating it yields CASSATSPSSYNEQFF.

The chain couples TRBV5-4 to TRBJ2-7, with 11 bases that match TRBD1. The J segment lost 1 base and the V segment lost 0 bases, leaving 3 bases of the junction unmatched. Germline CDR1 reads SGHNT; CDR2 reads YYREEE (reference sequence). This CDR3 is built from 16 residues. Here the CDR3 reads CASSLGTGGRSYEQYF. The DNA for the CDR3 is TGTGCCAGCAGCTTGGGGACAGGGGGCCGGTCCTACGAGCAGTACTTC.

The CDR3, as DNA: TGTGCCAGCAGCATCGGGTGGAGCTCCTACGAGCAGTACTTC. The encoded protein is CASSIGWSSYEQYF. V is TRBV11-2 and J is TRBJ2-7, with D unclear. V was cut by 5 bases and J by 0 bases, with 11 bases left in between. This CDR3 spans 14 amino acids. Looked up from germline, CDR1 is SGHAT and CDR2 is FQNNGV. Full variable domain (remainder filled in from reference TRBV11-2 and TRBJ2-7): EAGVAQSPRYKIIEKRQSVAFWCNPISGHATLYWYQQILGQGPKLLIQFQNNGVVDDSQLPKDRFSAERLKGVDSTLKIQPAKLEDSAVYLCASSIGWSSYEQYFGPGTRLTVT.

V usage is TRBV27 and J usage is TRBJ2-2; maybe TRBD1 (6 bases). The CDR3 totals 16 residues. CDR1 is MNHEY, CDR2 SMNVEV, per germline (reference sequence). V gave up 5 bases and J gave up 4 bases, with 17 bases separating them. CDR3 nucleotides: TGTGCCAGCAGTCTACGACAGGCTACGGGCACCGGGGAGCTGTTTTTT. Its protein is CASSLRQATGTGELFF.

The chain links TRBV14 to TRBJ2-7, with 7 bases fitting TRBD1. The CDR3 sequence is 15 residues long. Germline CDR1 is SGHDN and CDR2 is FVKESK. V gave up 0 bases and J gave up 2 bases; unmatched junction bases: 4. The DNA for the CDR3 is TGTGCCAGCAGCCAAGACAGGGGGATAACCTACGAGCAGTACTTC. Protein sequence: CASSQDRGITYEQYF.

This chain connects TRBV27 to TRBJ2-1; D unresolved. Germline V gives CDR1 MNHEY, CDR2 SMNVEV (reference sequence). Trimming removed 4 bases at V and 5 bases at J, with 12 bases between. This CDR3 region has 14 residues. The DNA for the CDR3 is TGTGCCAGCAGTTGGGATCGGATAAACAATGAGCAGTTCTTC. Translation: CASSWDRINNEQFF.

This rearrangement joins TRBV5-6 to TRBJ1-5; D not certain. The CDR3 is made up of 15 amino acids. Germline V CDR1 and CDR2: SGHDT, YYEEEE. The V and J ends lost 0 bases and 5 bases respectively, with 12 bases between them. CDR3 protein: CASSLANGRDQPQHF. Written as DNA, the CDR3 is TGTGCCAGCAGCTTGGCCAATGGTAGGGATCAGCCCCAGCATTTT.

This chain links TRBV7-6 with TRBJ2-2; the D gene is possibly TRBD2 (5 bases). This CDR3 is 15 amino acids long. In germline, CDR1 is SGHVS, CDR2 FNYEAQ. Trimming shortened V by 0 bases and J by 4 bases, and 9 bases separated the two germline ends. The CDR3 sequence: CASSLAAEGTGELFF. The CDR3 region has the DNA TGTGCCAGCAGCTTAGCCGCAGAGGGCACCGGGGAGCTGTTTTTT.

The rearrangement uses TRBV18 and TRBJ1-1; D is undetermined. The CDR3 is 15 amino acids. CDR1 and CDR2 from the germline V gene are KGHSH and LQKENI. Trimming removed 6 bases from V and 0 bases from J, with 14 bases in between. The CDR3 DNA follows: TGTGCCAGCTCTCCAAGCCCCCTGATGAACACTGAAGCTTTCTTT. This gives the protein CASSPSPLMNTEAFF.

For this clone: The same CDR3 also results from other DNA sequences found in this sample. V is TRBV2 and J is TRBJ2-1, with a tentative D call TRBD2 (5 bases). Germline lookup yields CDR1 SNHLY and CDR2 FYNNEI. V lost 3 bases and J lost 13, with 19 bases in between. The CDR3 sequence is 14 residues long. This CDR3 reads CASSDLGGREVQFF. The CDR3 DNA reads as TGTGCCAGCAGTGATTTAGGAGGCCGAGAGGTTCAGTTCTTC.

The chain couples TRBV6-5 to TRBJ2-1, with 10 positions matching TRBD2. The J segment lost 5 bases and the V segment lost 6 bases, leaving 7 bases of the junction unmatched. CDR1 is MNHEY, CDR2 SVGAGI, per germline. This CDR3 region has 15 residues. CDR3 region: CASSPSGGANNEQFF. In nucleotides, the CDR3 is TGTGCCAGCAGCCCCAGCGGGGGGGCAAACAATGAGCAGTTCTTC.

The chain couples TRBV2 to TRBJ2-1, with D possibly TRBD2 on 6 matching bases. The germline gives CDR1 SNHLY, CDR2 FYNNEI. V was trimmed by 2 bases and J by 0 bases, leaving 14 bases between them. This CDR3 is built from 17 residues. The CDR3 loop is CASSEFIGGNSYNEQFF. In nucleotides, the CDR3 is TGTGCCAGCAGTGAATTTATTGGGGGGAACTCCTACAATGAGCAGTTCTTC.